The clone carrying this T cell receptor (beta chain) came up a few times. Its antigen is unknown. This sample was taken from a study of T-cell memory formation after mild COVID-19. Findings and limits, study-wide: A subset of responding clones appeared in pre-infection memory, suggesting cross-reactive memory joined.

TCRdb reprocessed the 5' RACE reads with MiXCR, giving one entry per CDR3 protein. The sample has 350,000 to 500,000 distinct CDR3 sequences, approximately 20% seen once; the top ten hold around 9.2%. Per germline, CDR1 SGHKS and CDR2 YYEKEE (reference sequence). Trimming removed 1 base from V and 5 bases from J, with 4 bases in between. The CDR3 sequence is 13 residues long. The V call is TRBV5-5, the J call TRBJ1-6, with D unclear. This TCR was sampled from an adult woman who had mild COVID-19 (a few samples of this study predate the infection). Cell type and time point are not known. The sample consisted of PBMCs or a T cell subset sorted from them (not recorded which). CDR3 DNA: TGTGCCAGCAGCTTGACAAATAATTCACCCCTCCACTTT. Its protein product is CASSLTNNSPLHF.